Detailed here is one TCR beta chain. These data come from a study of blood T cell repertoires in COVID-19. For the study at large: Acute-phase and convalescent COVID-19 samples originated in the United States, Italy and Spain. From T cells, B-cell-depleted T cells, or PBMCs came the material, which was cDNA or gDNA.

Trimming removed 5 bases from V and 4 bases from J; junction bases left unmatched: 5. CDR1 is SNHLY, CDR2 FYNNEI, per germline. The CDR3 is 14 amino acids. In the source study's methods: Reference gene primer amplification yielded estimated nucleated cell counts. Generated by immunoSEQ multiplex PCR, the TCRdb table keeps only in-frame clones and is missing some. V and J calls plus clone size are reproduced from that table; the DNA served to infer D and trimming. Of about 150,000 clones listed, 84% were seen once; the top ten hold approximately 3.6%. Donors were grouped by their self-reported clinical history.

The sequenced sample consisted of PBMCs or T cells enriched from blood (not recorded which). The chain recombines TRBV2 with TRBJ2-7, with TRBD2 identical over 10 bases. The source is a woman aged 45-65 years with acute COVID-19. In nucleotides, the CDR3 is TGTGCCAGCAGTCTTCGGACTAGCGGATACGAGCAGTACTTC. It encodes CASSLRTSGYEQYF. Full variable domain (outside the CDR3, taken from reference TRBV2 and TRBJ2-7): EPEVTQTPSHQVTQMGQEVILRCVPISNHLYFYWYRQILGQKVEFLVSFYNNEISEKSEIFDDQFSVERPDGSNFTLKIRSTKLEDSAMYFCASSLRTSGYEQYFGPGTRLTVT.